Below are 9 T cell receptor beta chains sequenced from a single sample in a study of cytomegalovirus exposure and HLA in healthy donors. PCR employed 60 Vbeta and 13 Jbeta primers. Assay used: immunoSEQ multiplex PCR; TCRdb lists only in-frame clones, some missing. The sample lists some 100,000 clones; approximately 76% were seen once. Sequenced input: PBMCs. The receptors come from a middle-aged man in good health and CMV-seronegative.

This chain connects TRBV7-2 to TRBJ1-4; D is unclear. The germline V gene encodes CDR1 SGHTA and CDR2 FQGNSA. V gave up 2 bases and J gave up 0 bases, with 7 bases separating them. The CDR3 extends over 15 amino acids. The CDR3, as DNA: TGTGCCAGCAGCTTAAATAGTGCAACTAATGAAAAACTGTTTTTT. As protein: CASSLNSATNEKLFF.

This clone appeared a single time. This chain links TRBV4-1 with TRBJ2-1; D might be TRBD2 (5 bases). The germline CDR1 and CDR2 sequences are MGHRA and YSYEKL. The CDR3 sequence is 16 residues long. V gave up 1 base and J gave up 0 bases, with 10 bases separating them. The CDR3 here is CASSQVGGSSYNEQFF. Written as DNA, the CDR3 is TGCGCCAGCAGCCAAGTAGGAGGTAGCTCCTACAATGAGCAGTTCTTC.

The rearrangement uses TRBV6-5 and TRBJ1-2, with 7 bases that match TRBD1. Germline V gene sequence: CDR1 MNHEY, CDR2 SVGAGI. There are 16 residues in the CDR3. V shed 0 bases, J shed 0 bases, and the junction held 4 bases outside the gene matches. The CDR3 is CASSYSGTVTNYGYTF. The CDR3 region has the DNA TGTGCCAGCAGTTACTCGGGGACAGTTACTAACTATGGCTACACCTTC.

This rearrangement joins TRBV30 to TRBJ1-1; D is unresolved. CDR1 is GTSNPN and CDR2 is SVGIG in the germline V gene (reference sequence). The CDR3 is 12 residues long. Trimming pared 2 bases from V and 3 bases from J, leaving 7 bases between. CDR3 nucleotide sequence: TGTGCCTGGAGTCCCGGGTACACTGAAGCTTTCTTT. It is translated as CAWSPGYTEAFF.

This chain connects TRBV7-2 to TRBJ1-6; no definite D call. Germline CDR1 is SGHTA and CDR2 is FQGNSA. The CDR3 has 18 residues. V gave up 1 base and J gave up 7 bases, with 20 bases separating them. DNA for the CDR3: TGTGCCAGCAGCTTAGGGCGGCGGGGATCAGTGGGAAATTCACCCCTCCACTTT. Translated: CASSLGRRGSVGNSPLHF.

The V gene is TRBV5-1, the J gene TRBJ1-2; D perhaps matches TRBD1 (6 bases). Trimming removed 6 bases from V and 4 bases from J, with 16 bases in between. In germline, CDR1 is SGHRS, CDR2 YFSETQ. This CDR3 comprises 14 residues. CDR3 sequence: CASNRADPSYGYTF. The CDR3 DNA reads as TGCGCCAGCAACAGGGCGGACCCCTCCTATGGCTACACCTTC.

J is TRBJ2-1 and V is TRBV5-6; D gene uncertain. Trimming took off 4 bases at V and 1 base at J, with 12 bases between the two ends. The CDR3 runs 15 residues. The germline V gene has CDR1 SGHDT and CDR2 YYEEEE. The CDR3 nucleotides are TGTGCCAGCAGCCGAGGCCGTTCTTCCTACAATGAGCAGTTCTTC. It translates to CASSRGRSSYNEQFF. Full variable domain (missing parts from reference TRBV5-6 and TRBJ2-1): DAGVTQSPTHLIKTRGQQVTLRCSPKSGHDTVSWYQQALGQGPQFIFQYYEEEERQRGNFPDRFSGHQFPNYSSELNVNALLLGDSALYLCASSRGRSSYNEQFFGPGTRLTVL.

The V and J genes are TRBV7-9 and TRBJ2-1, with TRBD2 identical over 11 bases. V was pared by 5 bases and J by 6 bases, with 3 bases of the junction left unmatched. The CDR3 length is 14 residues. Germline V gene lookup returns CDR1 SEHNR and CDR2 FQNEAQ (reference sequence). CDR3: CASSHSGGGNEQFF. In nucleotides, the CDR3 is TGTGCCAGCAGCCATAGCGGGGGGGGCAATGAGCAGTTCTTC. Variable domain in full (rest from reference TRBV7-9 and TRBJ2-1): DTGVSQNPRHKITKRGQNVTFRCDPISEHNRLYWYRQTLGQGPEFLTYFQNEAQLEKSRLLSDRFSAERPKGSFSTLEIQRTEQGDSAMYLCASSHSGGGNEQFFGPGTRLTVL.

V and J are TRBV5-4 and TRBJ1-6; TRBD1 matches 7 bases. The CDR3 has 14 amino acids. Germline-derived CDR1 and CDR2 are SGHNT and YYREEE (reference sequence). Losses at the gene ends were 5 bases for V and 7 bases for J; bases not matched to a gene: 6. CDR3 amino acids: CASSSGGGNSPLHF. CDR3 in DNA: TGTGCCAGCAGTAGCGGAGGGGGCAATTCACCCCTCCACTTT. The full variable domain, rest sourced from reference TRBV5-4 and TRBJ1-6, is ETGVTQSPTHLIKTRGQQVTLRCSSQSGHNTVSWYQQALGQGPQFIFQYYREEENGRGNFPPRFSGLQFPNYSSELNVNALELDDSALYLCASSSGGGNSPLHFGNGTRLTVT.